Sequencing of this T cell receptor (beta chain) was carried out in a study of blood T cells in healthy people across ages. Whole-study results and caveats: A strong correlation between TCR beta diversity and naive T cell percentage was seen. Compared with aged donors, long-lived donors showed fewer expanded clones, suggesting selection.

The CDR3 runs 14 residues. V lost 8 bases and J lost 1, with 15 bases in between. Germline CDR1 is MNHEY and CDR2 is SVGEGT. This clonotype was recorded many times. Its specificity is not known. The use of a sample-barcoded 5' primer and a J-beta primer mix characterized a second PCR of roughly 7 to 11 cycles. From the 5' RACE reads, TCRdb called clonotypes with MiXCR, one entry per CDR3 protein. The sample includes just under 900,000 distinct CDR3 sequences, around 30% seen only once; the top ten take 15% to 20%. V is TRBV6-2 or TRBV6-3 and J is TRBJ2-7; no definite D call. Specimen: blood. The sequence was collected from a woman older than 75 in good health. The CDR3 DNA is TGTGCCAGCGCCCAAGCGATAATATCCTACGAGCAGTACTTC. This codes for CASAQAIISYEQYF.